What follows are 9 T cell receptor beta chains derived from one specimen sequenced in a study of T cell responses to AZD1222 COVID-19 vaccine. Libraries were prepared by immunoSEQ multiplex PCR; TCRdb keeps only in-frame clonotypes and omits some of them. The top ten clones hold about 4% of a sample with 150,000 or so clones, about 91% of them seen once. Sequenced here: peripheral blood, sampled 28 days after the second AZD1222 dose. Receptors originate from an adult who received the AZD1222 COVID-19 vaccine.

J is TRBJ2-3 and V is TRBV30, with D possibly matching TRBD2 (7 bases). The CDR3 runs to 14 residues. Trimming stripped 5 bases from V and 0 bases from J, with 12 bases between. From germline, CDR1 is GTSNPN and CDR2 SVGIG (reference sequence). This CDR3 is CAWQGTTSTDTQYF. The CDR3 bases are TGTGCCTGGCAGGGGACTACTAGCACAGATACGCAGTATTTT. The variable domain in full, with the rest retrieved from reference TRBV30 and TRBJ2-3, is SQTIHQWPATLVQPVGSPLSLECTVEGTSNPNLYWYRQAAGRGLQLLFYSVGIGQISSEVPQNLSASRPQDRQFILSSKKLLLSDSGFYLCAWQGTTSTDTQYFGPGTRLTVL.

The chain couples TRBV27 to TRBJ2-2, with D maybe TRBD2 (6 bases). Trimming removed 8 bases from V and 2 bases from J, with 9 bases in between. The CDR3 sequence is 13 residues long. Germline V CDR1 and CDR2: MNHEY, SMNVEV (reference sequence). This CDR3 reads CASRDSNTGELFF. Written as DNA, the CDR3 is TGTGCCAGCCGGGACTCCAACACCGGGGAGCTGTTTTTT.

The chain combines TRBV30 with TRBJ2-3; D could derive from TRBD1 or TRBD2 (5 bases each). CDR1 and CDR2 (germline): GTSNPN, SVGIG (reference sequence). Trimming took off 5 bases at V and 6 bases at J, with 12 bases between the two ends. This CDR3 contains 12 residues. CDR3 nucleotides: TGTGCCTGGGGTGGGGGTGTGGATACGCAGTATTTT. Protein sequence: CAWGGGVDTQYF.

V and J are TRBV11-3 and TRBJ2-1; tentative D call: TRBD2 (6 bases). The CDR3 consists of 14 residues. Trimming left V 4 bases short and J 0 bases short, with 7 bases between. Germline V gene data show CDR1 as SGHNT and CDR2 as YENEEA. DNA of the CDR3: TGTGCCAGCAGCTCGACTAGCTCCTACAATGAGCAGTTCTTC. It yields the protein CASSSTSSYNEQFF.

The chain employs TRBV5-1 and TRBJ2-3, with D possibly TRBD2 on 5 matching bases. Germline assignment: CDR1 SGHRS and CDR2 YFSETQ. Trimming took off 6 bases at V and 4 bases at J, with 15 bases between the two ends. The CDR3 runs 14 residues. The CDR3 here is CASTSGGNSDTQYF. CDR3 bases: TGCGCCAGCACCTCCGGAGGCAATTCAGATACGCAGTATTTT.

V and J are TRBV30 and TRBJ2-7; the D gene is possibly TRBD1 (5 bases). Germline loops: CDR1 GTSNPN, CDR2 SVGIG (reference sequence). V was trimmed by 3 bases and J by 1 base, leaving 13 bases between them. The CDR3 covers 14 residues. The CDR3 region has the DNA TGTGCCTGGAGCAACCCGACAGAGTCCTACGAGCAGTACTTC. Encoded protein: CAWSNPTESYEQYF.

The genes are TRBV7-6 and TRBJ1-4; no reliable D call. Germline assignment: CDR1 SGHVS and CDR2 FNYEAQ. V shed 1 base and J shed 4 bases, with 10 bases lying between them. The CDR3 extends over 15 amino acids. The CDR3 region is CASSLETAFNEKLFF. The CDR3 DNA is TGTGCCAGCAGCTTAGAAACAGCTTTTAATGAAAAACTGTTTTTT.

V and J are TRBV2 and TRBJ2-3; D gene ambiguous. This CDR3 region has 14 residues. Germline CDR1 and CDR2: SNHLY and FYNNEI. The V end lost 8 bases, the J end lost 2 bases, and 14 bases lay between the germline ends. The chain's CDR3 is CASSEKPITDTQYF. The CDR3 DNA reads as TGTGCCAGCTCGGAAAAGCCCATCACAGATACGCAGTATTTT.

This sequence joins TRBV11-3 and TRBJ1-1; TRBD1 might be the D (5 bases). V was shortened by 4 bases and J by 3 bases, with 18 bases between the two germline ends. Germline V gives CDR1 SGHNT, CDR2 YENEEA. The CDR3 loop spans 16 amino acids. CDR3 in DNA: TGTGCCAGCAGCTCAAAAGGCCCCTGGGGGGACACTGAAGCTTTCTTT. It yields the protein CASSSKGPWGDTEAFF.